This T cell receptor (beta chain) stems from a study of beta chain features in type 1 diabetes. The isolated RNA, all of it, was reverse transcribed, so expressed TCRB transcripts were what got sequenced. Read counts averaged roughly 4 million for samples of naive, central memory and regulatory T cells. This table comes from immunoSEQ multiplex PCR, and its TCRdb copy is limited to in-frame clones, with some not included. Of hundreds of thousands of clones in the sample, more than 12% were seen once. Study-wide results and limits: Type 1 diabetes patients showed a moderate but significant shortening of TCRB CDR3s in all four CD4+ subsets. The similarity of naive, central memory and Treg TCRB repertoires appeared greater among patients than among healthy donors. Whether TCRB rearrangement is influenced by HLA type went unresolved here.

This clone was observed a handful of times. Its matching antigen is unknown. V was pared by 1 base and J by 1 base, with 4 bases of the junction left unmatched. Germline V gene sequence: CDR1 MGHDK, CDR2 SYGVNS. CDR3 length equals 16 residues. This receptor was taken from a man aged 18 to 35 with type 1 diabetes. The sample comprised naive CD4+ T cells from blood. The V gene is TRBV25-1, the J gene TRBJ2-5, with 9 bases matching TRBD2. In nucleotides, the CDR3 is TGTGCCAGCAGTGAATCCCTGACTAGCGGCCAAGAGACCCAGTACTTC. Protein: CASSESLTSGQETQYF.